The 8 T cell receptor beta chains listed next were all sequenced from one sample in a study of siplizumab effects on memory and regulatory T cells. Repertoires were generated with immunoSEQ multiplex PCR, while TCRdb's copy carries only in-frame clones and drops some. The sample has approximately 100,000 clones; 90% to 95% are singletons. The sample consisted of Tregs sorted from blood. These receptor sequences come from a human donor in good health.

This clone was observed once. Written as DNA, the CDR3 is TGTGCCAGTAGTATCCTTACCGGCAGTTCCTACACTGAAGCTTTCTTT. This gives the protein CASSILTGSSYTEAFF. The chain couples TRBV19 to TRBJ1-1; no clear D gene. The CDR3 extends over 16 amino acids. CDR1 LNHDA and CDR2 SQIVND come from the germline V gene (reference sequence). Trimming took 3 bases from V and 3 from J, leaving 17 bases between them.

The rearrangement joins TRBV12-5 to TRBJ2-7; the D gene is possibly TRBD1 (6 bases). Germline loops: CDR1 LGHNT, CDR2 FRNRAP. The CDR3 has 15 amino acids. V lost 5 bases, J lost 3 bases, and 17 bases lay in between. CDR3 sequence (DNA): TGTGCTAGTGGTGGGGCAGGACAGCCCTTCTACGAGCAGTACTTC. Translated: CASGGAGQPFYEQYF.

The rearrangement links TRBV2 to TRBJ2-5, with 10 bases identical to TRBD1. Germline V lookup: CDR1 SNHLY, CDR2 FYNNEI. The CDR3 spans 14 residues. The V gene end was trimmed by 6 bases and the J gene end by 5 bases; junction bases not matched to a gene: 6. Here the CDR3 DNA reads TGTGCCAGCAGGGAGACAGGGGGCCAGGAGACCCAGTACTTC. Its translation: CASRETGGQETQYF.

By proportion, this clone is medium-sized. The V and J genes are TRBV6-5 and TRBJ1-2, with D possibly matching TRBD1 (5 bases). The germline V and J ends were trimmed by 0 bases and 8 bases, with 13 bases remaining between them. This CDR3 has 14 amino acids. Germline lookup yields CDR1 MNHEY and CDR2 SVGAGI. The CDR3 DNA reads as TGTGCCAGCAGTTACTCCTCGAAGGGGCTAGGCTACACCTTC. It translates to CASSYSSKGLGYTF.

This chain joins TRBV7-3 and TRBJ2-3, with 12 bases lining up with TRBD2. V shed 5 bases, J shed 6 bases, and the junction held 9 bases outside the gene matches. Per germline, CDR1 SGHTA and CDR2 FQGTGA. This CDR3 comprises 16 residues. CDR3 coding DNA: TGTGCCAGCAGCCGCTCTAGCGGGAGGGCCGCGGATACGCAGTATTTT. It codes for CASSRSSGRAADTQYF.

The chain uses TRBV5-1 and TRBJ1-2, with 9 positions matching TRBD1. V shed 3 bases, J shed 8 bases, and the junction held 5 bases outside the gene matches. The CDR3 has 13 residues. Germline CDR1 and CDR2: SGHRS and YFSETQ. CDR3 DNA: TGCGCCAGCAGCTCGGGACAGGGCGCCGGCTACACCTTC. Protein sequence: CASSSGQGAGYTF.

This clone was counted a single time. The chain uses TRBV19 and TRBJ2-2; D gene uncertain. From germline, CDR1 is LNHDA and CDR2 SQIVND (reference sequence). V gave up 7 bases and J gave up 0 bases, with 9 bases separating them. The CDR3 sequence is 14 residues long. The CDR3 DNA is TGTGCCAGTATACAGAATTCGAACACCGGGGAGCTGTTTTTT. Its protein product is CASIQNSNTGELFF.

The chain recombines TRBV19 with TRBJ1-2, with 8 positions matching TRBD1. Germline V lookup: CDR1 LNHDA, CDR2 SQIVND (reference sequence). After removal of 4 bases from V and 3 bases from J, the junction contained 16 bases not matched to a gene. The CDR3 consists of 18 residues. The CDR3 coding sequence is TGTGCCAGTAGTAGACCGGGGACAGGCAACCCAAGTTACTATGGCTACACCTTC. Translating gives CASSRPGTGNPSYYGYTF.